Sequencing of this T cell receptor beta chain was carried out in a study of blood T cell repertoires in COVID-19. Here immunoSEQ multiplex PCR was the method, and the copy in TCRdb shows in-frame clones only, minus some. The sample records roughly 200,000 clones, approximately 85% being singletons. Sequenced sample: PBMCs or T cells enriched from blood (not recorded which). This clonotype was obtained from a man aged 40-49 years who had recovered from COVID-19.

The CDR3 nucleotides are TGTGCCAGTAGAGTCCCGGGACTAGCGGGAACCCGCAGGCCACCGACCACAGATACGCAGTATTTT. This encodes CASRVPGLAGTRRPPTTDTQYF. This sequence joins TRBV19 and TRBJ2-3, with 13 bases fitting TRBD2. The CDR3 covers 22 residues. Germline loops: CDR1 LNHDA, CDR2 SQIVND (reference sequence). Trimming removed 6 bases from V and 2 bases from J; junction bases left unmatched: 23.